Listed below are T cell receptor beta chains from one sample, sequenced in a study of shared T cell receptors in the human thymus. Assay used: immunoSEQ multiplex PCR; TCRdb lists only in-frame clones, some missing. The table includes roughly 660,000 clones, approximately 88% detected once. The data also belong to a second study, concerning human thymus T cells.

The sample comprised thymocytes. The receptor set was obtained from a boy in the first two years of life with a congenital heart defect. CDR3s include the opening cysteine and the closing phenylalanine or tryptophan. Each record gives: V gene, J gene, D gene, clone size, CDR3 protein, CDR3 DNA. The D gene is left open where the match is weak. Size tells how often a clone was seen (once, few, many) or the class of an expanded clone, and some rows leave it out.

V gene: TRBV27
J gene: TRBJ2-7
D gene: TRBD2
clone size: .
CDR3 protein: CASSLDRPRLATTYEQYF
CDR3 DNA: TGTGCCAGCAGTTTAGATAGGCCGAGACTAGCCACGACCTACGAGCAGTACTTC

V gene: TRBV5-1
J gene: TRBJ2-4
D gene: TRBD1
clone size: .
CDR3 protein: CASTPVPTGKKNIQYF
CDR3 DNA: TGCGCCAGCACTCCCGTCCCGACAGGGAAAAAAAACATTCAGTACTTC

V gene: TRBV5-1
J gene: TRBJ2-1
D gene: TRBD1
clone size: once
CDR3 protein: CASSLPPRGTGGNNEQFF
CDR3 DNA: TGCGCCAGCAGCTTGCCCCCGAGGGGGACAGGGGGCAACAATGAGCAGTTCTTC

V gene: TRBV5-1
J gene: TRBJ1-5
D gene: .
clone size: .
CDR3 protein: CASSLLRARDNQPQHF
CDR3 DNA: TGCGCCAGCAGCTTGTTGCGGGCTCGGGATAATCAGCCCCAGCATTTT

V gene: TRBV11-3
J gene: TRBJ2-1
D gene: .
clone size: .
CDR3 protein: CASSPSPGIEQFF
CDR3 DNA: TGTGCCAGCAGCCCAAGTCCGGGGATTGAGCAGTTCTTC

V gene: TRBV30
J gene: TRBJ1-4
D gene: TRBD1
clone size: once
CDR3 protein: CAWSVQETGSNNEKLFF
CDR3 DNA: TGTGCCTGGAGTGTACAGGAGACAGGGTCTAATAATGAAAAACTGTTTTTT

V gene: TRBV11-2
J gene: TRBJ2-5
D gene: .
clone size: once
CDR3 protein: CASSLGDRPYQETQYF
CDR3 DNA: TGTGCCAGCAGCTTAGGCGACAGACCGTACCAAGAGACCCAGTACTTC

V gene: TRBV27
J gene: TRBJ2-7
D gene: TRBD1
clone size: .
CDR3 protein: CASSLQGQGYHEQYF
CDR3 DNA: TGTGCCAGCAGTTTACAGGGACAGGGTTACCACGAGCAGTACTTC

V gene: TRBV4-2
J gene: TRBJ2-7
D gene: .
clone size: .
CDR3 protein: CASSQGGPAGLVYEQYF
CDR3 DNA: TGTGCCAGCAGCCAGGGTGGTCCGGCAGGGCTAGTCTACGAGCAGTACTTC

V gene: TRBV2
J gene: TRBJ2-4
D gene: TRBD1
clone size: .
CDR3 protein: CASSTGQGLSAKNIQYF
CDR3 DNA: TGTGCCAGCAGCACGGGACAGGGTTTATCGGCCAAAAACATTCAGTACTTC

V gene: TRBV28
J gene: TRBJ2-7
D gene: TRBD1
clone size: .
CDR3 protein: CASSLTTHDRGGSYEQYF
CDR3 DNA: TGTGCCAGCAGTCTGACGACCCATGACAGGGGTGGGTCCTACGAGCAGTACTTC

V gene: TRBV11-2
J gene: TRBJ2-3
D gene: TRBD1
clone size: .
CDR3 protein: CASSQCRQGSDTQYF
CDR3 DNA: TGTGCCAGCAGCCAGTGTCGACAGGGGTCAGATACGCAGTATTTT

V gene: TRBV27
J gene: TRBJ2-3
D gene: TRBD2
clone size: .
CDR3 protein: CASSLCASGPTDTQYF
CDR3 DNA: TGTGCCAGCAGTTTATGTGCTAGCGGCCCCACAGATACGCAGTATTTT

V gene: TRBV4-3
J gene: TRBJ2-1
D gene: TRBD2
clone size: .
CDR3 protein: CASSQDRGLAGVRSYNEQFF
CDR3 DNA: TGCGCCAGCAGCCAAGATAGAGGGCTAGCGGGAGTGAGGTCCTACAATGAGCAGTTCTTC

V gene: TRBV5-6
J gene: TRBJ2-5
D gene: TRBD1
clone size: .
CDR3 protein: CASSLWTGLQETQYF
CDR3 DNA: TGTGCCAGCAGCTTGTGGACAGGGCTGCAAGAGACCCAGTACTTC

V gene: TRBV5-1
J gene: TRBJ2-3
D gene: TRBD2
clone size: .
CDR3 protein: CASRPDRLARRDTQYF
CDR3 DNA: TGCGCCAGCAGACCCGACCGACTAGCCCGTAGAGATACGCAGTATTTT

V gene: TRBV27
J gene: TRBJ2-4
D gene: TRBD1
clone size: .
CDR3 protein: CASSPSDRGRRNIQYF
CDR3 DNA: TGTGCCAGCAGCCCCTCCGACAGGGGAAGGAGGAACATTCAGTACTTC

V gene: TRBV2
J gene: TRBJ1-1
D gene: .
clone size: .
CDR3 protein: CASMKPKNTEAFF
CDR3 DNA: TGTGCCAGCATGAAGCCAAAGAACACTGAAGCTTTCTTT

V gene: TRBV10-2
J gene: TRBJ2-7
D gene: TRBD1
clone size: .
CDR3 protein: CASTTGGPVRYEQYF
CDR3 DNA: TGCGCCAGCACCACAGGGGGCCCAGTTAGGTACGAGCAGTACTTC

V gene: TRBV4-2
J gene: TRBJ2-3
D gene: .
clone size: .
CDR3 protein: CASSLQQGGSTDTQYF
CDR3 DNA: TGTGCCAGCAGCCTTCAACAGGGGGGGAGCACAGATACGCAGTATTTT

V gene: TRBV19
J gene: TRBJ1-2
D gene: TRBD1
clone size: once
CDR3 protein: CASSINSPHRGGYGYTF
CDR3 DNA: TGTGCCAGTAGTATAAACTCCCCTCACAGGGGCGGCTATGGCTACACCTTC

V gene: TRBV5-6
J gene: TRBJ1-2
D gene: .
clone size: .
CDR3 protein: CASSLEAHSQGANYGYTF
CDR3 DNA: TGTGCCAGCAGCTTGGAAGCCCATAGCCAGGGTGCTAACTATGGCTACACCTTC

V gene: TRBV6-1
J gene: TRBJ2-1
D gene: .
clone size: .
CDR3 protein: CASMGLTGRNEQFF
CDR3 DNA: TGTGCCAGCATGGGGTTGACAGGTAGGAATGAGCAGTTCTTC

V gene: TRBV2
J gene: TRBJ2-7
D gene: .
clone size: .
CDR3 protein: CASKGAWRRASHEQYF
CDR3 DNA: TGTGCCAGCAAAGGGGCTTGGAGAAGGGCGTCCCACGAGCAGTACTTC

V gene: TRBV4-3
J gene: TRBJ2-7
D gene: TRBD2
clone size: .
CDR3 protein: CASSQLAGGDYEQYF
CDR3 DNA: TGCGCCAGCAGCCAACTAGCGGGAGGGGACTACGAGCAGTACTTC

V gene: TRBV4-1
J gene: TRBJ2-1
D gene: TRBD2
clone size: .
CDR3 protein: CASSQRHGSGRLLSSYNEQFF
CDR3 DNA: TGCGCCAGCAGCCAACGCCACGGTAGCGGGAGGCTCCTCAGCTCCTACAATGAGCAGTTCTTC

V gene: TRBV27
J gene: TRBJ1-6
D gene: .
clone size: .
CDR3 protein: CASSLSAGDSPLHF
CDR3 DNA: TGTGCCAGCAGTTTATCGGCCGGGGATTCACCCCTCCACTTT

V gene: TRBV18
J gene: TRBJ1-1
D gene: .
clone size: .
CDR3 protein: CASSPRENTEAFF
CDR3 DNA: TGTGCCAGCTCACCGAGGGAGAACACTGAAGCTTTCTTT

V gene: TRBV2
J gene: TRBJ1-2
D gene: .
clone size: .
CDR3 protein: CASSPGPTGGYTF
CDR3 DNA: TGTGCCAGCAGTCCAGGGCCTACCGGGGGCTACACCTTC

V gene: TRBV29-1
J gene: TRBJ2-5
D gene: .
clone size: .
CDR3 protein: CSVEIGSFQETQYF
CDR3 DNA: TGCAGCGTTGAAATCGGGTCCTTCCAAGAGACCCAGTACTTC

V gene: TRBV11-3
J gene: TRBJ2-2
D gene: TRBD1
clone size: .
CDR3 protein: CASSLDGQGAPGELFF
CDR3 DNA: TGTGCCAGCAGCTTAGATGGCCAGGGGGCTCCCGGGGAGCTGTTTTTT

V gene: TRBV5-1
J gene: TRBJ2-7
D gene: TRBD2
clone size: .
CDR3 protein: CASSLSVVAGAGEQYF
CDR3 DNA: TGCGCCAGCAGCTTGTCCGTGGTAGCGGGAGCGGGAGAGCAGTACTTC

V gene: TRBV11-2
J gene: TRBJ1-5
D gene: .
clone size: .
CDR3 protein: CASSSPGRNQPQHF
CDR3 DNA: TGTGCCAGCAGCTCCCCAGGGCGCAATCAGCCCCAGCATTTT

V gene: TRBV29-1
J gene: TRBJ2-7
D gene: TRBD2
clone size: .
CDR3 protein: CSFRLAGVGEQYF
CDR3 DNA: TGCAGCTTCAGACTAGCGGGAGTGGGCGAGCAGTACTTC

V gene: TRBV5-4
J gene: TRBJ2-7
D gene: .
clone size: .
CDR3 protein: CASSFSTTSYEQYF
CDR3 DNA: TGTGCCAGCAGCTTCTCCACTACATCCTACGAGCAGTACTTC

V gene: TRBV18
J gene: TRBJ2-3
D gene: TRBD2
clone size: .
CDR3 protein: CASSVRTSGTTDTQYF
CDR3 DNA: TGTGCCAGCTCGGTACGGACTAGCGGGACGACAGATACGCAGTATTTT

V gene: TRBV7-6
J gene: TRBJ1-2
D gene: .
clone size: .
CDR3 protein: CASSRGGANYGYTF
CDR3 DNA: TGTGCCAGCAGCCGAGGAGGAGCTAACTATGGCTACACCTTC

V gene: TRBV27
J gene: TRBJ2-5
D gene: .
clone size: .
CDR3 protein: CASRRDGGETQYF
CDR3 DNA: TGTGCCAGCAGACGAGACGGAGGAGAGACCCAGTACTTC

V gene: TRBV2
J gene: TRBJ1-5
D gene: .
clone size: .
CDR3 protein: CASSSTLGHQPQHF
CDR3 DNA: TGTGCCAGCAGTTCGACTCTGGGGCATCAGCCCCAGCATTTT

V gene: TRBV6-6
J gene: TRBJ1-1
D gene: .
clone size: .
CDR3 protein: CASSPPDSLTEAFF
CDR3 DNA: TGTGCCAGCAGCCCCCCTGACAGTCTCACTGAAGCTTTCTTT

V gene: TRBV30
J gene: TRBJ1-2
D gene: .
clone size: .
CDR3 protein: CAWKGGGYGYTF
CDR3 DNA: TGTGCCTGGAAAGGGGGGGGCTATGGCTACACCTTC

V gene: TRBV28
J gene: TRBJ2-7
D gene: .
clone size: .
CDR3 protein: CASKLGAGVYEQYF
CDR3 DNA: TGTGCCAGCAAGCTAGGCGCAGGGGTCTACGAGCAGTACTTC

V gene: TRBV5-1
J gene: TRBJ2-3
D gene: TRBD2
clone size: .
CDR3 protein: CASSLVLAASDTQYF
CDR3 DNA: TGCGCCAGCAGCTTGGTCCTAGCGGCATCAGATACGCAGTATTTT

V gene: TRBV7-2
J gene: TRBJ2-3
D gene: TRBD2
clone size: .
CDR3 protein: CASSSSTSGSTDTQYF
CDR3 DNA: TGTGCCAGCAGCTCCTCGACTAGCGGCAGCACAGATACGCAGTATTTT

V gene: TRBV5-1
J gene: TRBJ2-5
D gene: TRBD2
clone size: .
CDR3 protein: CASSLRGDETQYF
CDR3 DNA: TGCGCCAGCAGCTTGCGGGGGGACGAGACCCAGTACTTC

V gene: TRBV4-2
J gene: TRBJ1-3
D gene: TRBD1
clone size: .
CDR3 protein: CASSHGQGCGNTIYF
CDR3 DNA: TGTGCCAGCAGCCACGGACAGGGGTGTGGAAACACCATATATTTT

V gene: TRBV10-2
J gene: TRBJ2-3
D gene: .
clone size: .
CDR3 protein: CASSLETDTQYF
CDR3 DNA: TGCGCCAGCAGCCTTGAGACAGATACGCAGTATTTT

V gene: TRBV9
J gene: TRBJ2-1
D gene: .
clone size: .
CDR3 protein: CASRPTLAKSSYNEQFF
CDR3 DNA: TGTGCCAGCAGACCAACTTTAGCGAAGAGCTCCTACAATGAGCAGTTCTTC

V gene: TRBV12-5
J gene: TRBJ2-3
D gene: TRBD2
clone size: once
CDR3 protein: CASGFSGRTSTDTQYF
CDR3 DNA: TGTGCTAGTGGTTTTAGCGGGAGGACCTCTACAGATACGCAGTATTTT

V gene: TRBV5-1
J gene: TRBJ2-7
D gene: .
clone size: .
CDR3 protein: CASTTRPQVYEQYF
CDR3 DNA: TGCGCCAGCACCACTCGCCCACAGGTCTACGAGCAGTACTTC

V gene: TRBV27
J gene: TRBJ2-3
D gene: TRBD2
clone size: .
CDR3 protein: CASSPPREASTDTQYF
CDR3 DNA: TGTGCCAGCAGTCCGCCTCGGGAGGCTAGCACAGATACGCAGTATTTT

V gene: TRBV14
J gene: TRBJ2-2
D gene: .
clone size: .
CDR3 protein: CASSPRLGGDTGELFF
CDR3 DNA: TGTGCCAGCAGTCCCCGACTAGGGGGGGACACCGGGGAGCTGTTTTTT

V gene: TRBV5-8
J gene: TRBJ1-1
D gene: .
clone size: .
CDR3 protein: CASSLAGPNTEAFF
CDR3 DNA: TGTGCCAGCAGCTTGGCCGGTCCGAACACTGAAGCTTTCTTT

V gene: TRBV4-1
J gene: TRBJ2-7
D gene: .
clone size: .
CDR3 protein: CASSQESSPPQDYEQYF
CDR3 DNA: TGCGCCAGCAGCCAAGAATCCTCCCCCCCACAGGACTACGAGCAGTACTTC

V gene: TRBV7-8
J gene: TRBJ2-3
D gene: .
clone size: .
CDR3 protein: CASSLAKDTQYF
CDR3 DNA: TGTGCCAGCAGCTTAGCTAAAGATACGCAGTATTTT

V gene: TRBV18
J gene: TRBJ2-7
D gene: TRBD2
clone size: .
CDR3 protein: CASSPDSGRANYEQYF
CDR3 DNA: TGTGCCAGCTCACCGGATAGCGGGAGGGCCAACTACGAGCAGTACTTC

V gene: TRBV11-3
J gene: TRBJ2-5
D gene: .
clone size: .
CDR3 protein: CASGRLEPGIQETQYF
CDR3 DNA: TGTGCCAGCGGTCGTCTGGAGCCCGGAATCCAAGAGACCCAGTACTTC

V gene: TRBV27
J gene: TRBJ2-3
D gene: .
clone size: .
CDR3 protein: CASSPPPTELALPDTQYF
CDR3 DNA: TGTGCCAGCAGTCCTCCCCCCACAGAACTAGCACTCCCAGATACGCAGTATTTT

V gene: TRBV5-4
J gene: TRBJ2-1
D gene: .
clone size: once
CDR3 protein: CASHLSYNEQFF
CDR3 DNA: TGTGCCAGCCACTTGTCCTACAATGAGCAGTTCTTC

V gene: TRBV30
J gene: TRBJ2-6
D gene: .
clone size: once
CDR3 protein: CAWNSSGANVLTF
CDR3 DNA: TGTGCCTGGAACTCCTCTGGGGCCAACGTCCTGACTTTC